The 10 T cell receptor beta chains given below trace back to one sample, sequenced in a study of blood T cells in healthy people across ages. A sample-barcoded 5' primer and a J-beta primer mix were used in a second PCR of about 6 to 11 cycles. TCRdb independently ran MiXCR on the 5' RACE reads; one entry per CDR3 protein. The sample consists of 1.4 million or so distinct CDR3 sequences, approximately 39% of them appearing once. Sequencing input: blood. These receptors all stem from a woman between 18 and 30 years old in good health.

A remark on this clonotype: One end of the junction is discordant with germline, which a read error may explain. The chain uses TRBV7-7 and TRBJ2-5, with 13 bases fitting TRBD2. Germline V gene data show CDR1 as SSHAT and CDR2 as FNYEAQ (reference sequence). The CDR3 spans 15 residues. CDR3 nucleotides: TGTGCTAGCAGACGACTAGCGGGAGGAGAGGAGACCCAGTACTTC. Translated: CASRRLAGGEETQYF.

About this clonotype itself: With a much larger clone just one base away, this may be a read error. This rearrangement joins TRBV20-1 to TRBJ2-1, with 8 bases lining up with TRBD1. TRBJ2-7 matches the DNA end more closely, so the J call is doubtful. Germline V lookup: CDR1 DFQATT, CDR2 SNEGSKA (reference sequence). This CDR3 spans 13 amino acids. The DNA of the CDR3 is TGCAGTGTGGGACAGGCCTCAGAGAATGAGCAGTACTTC. Protein sequence: CSVGQASENEQYF.

This clonotype was seen a few times. The chain recombines TRBV20-1 with TRBJ2-5; TRBD2 is a possible D gene (6 bases). Matching the DNA end better, TRBJ2-7 makes the J call doubtful. The length of the CDR3 is 13 residues. Germline V gene lookup returns CDR1 DFQATT and CDR2 SNEGSKA (reference sequence). The CDR3 region is CSAHHLLAYEQYF. The CDR3 coding sequence is TGCAGTGCCCATCATCTTCTAGCGTACGAGCAGTACTTC.

The chain employs TRBV9 and TRBJ2-7, with D uncertain. The CDR3 runs 15 residues. Deletions cut 3 bases from V and 7 bases from J, with 20 bases between. Per the germline V gene, CDR1 is SGDLS and CDR2 is YYNGEE. The CDR3 here is CASSGSANSYNEQYF. CDR3 sequence (DNA): TGTGCCAGCAGCGGGAGCGCCAACTCCTACAATGAGCAGTACTTC.

The chain has TRBV14 and TRBJ2-5; no firm D call. Trimming took off 0 bases at V and 11 bases at J, with 19 bases between the two ends. Germline V lookup: CDR1 SGHDN, CDR2 FVKESK. The CDR3 extends over 15 amino acids. In nucleotides, the CDR3 is TGTGCCAGCAGCCAAGACGGTTTGGGTTACAATGAGCAGTACTTC. Protein: CASSQDGLGYNEQYF. The variable domain in full, completed from reference TRBV14 and TRBJ2-5, reads EAGVTQFPSHSVIEKGQTVTLRCDPISGHDNLYWYRRVMGKEIKFLLHFVKESKQDESGMPNNRFLAERTGGTYSTLKVQPAELEDSGVYFCASSQDGLGYNEQYFGPGTRLLVL.

The rearrangement uses TRBV20-1 and TRBJ2-3; a weak D match, TRBD2 (5 bases). V lost 8 bases, J lost 1 base, and 19 bases lay in between. Germline V gene data show CDR1 as DFQATT and CDR2 as SNEGSKA (reference sequence). The CDR3 covers 15 residues. The CDR3 nucleotides read TGCAGTTATAGGAGGACCGGAAGGGGCACAGATACGCAGTATTTT. This encodes CSYRRTGRGTDTQYF.

The J gene is TRBJ1-2, the V gene TRBV12-3 or TRBV12-4; 8 nucleotides match TRBD1. The ends lost 5 bases at V and 4 bases at J; junction bases unmatched: 9. The CDR3 is made up of 15 amino acids. CDR3 protein: CASSHWTGTTYGYTF. The CDR3, as DNA: TGTGCCAGCAGTCATTGGACAGGGACAACCTATGGCTACACCTTC.

The rearrangement joins TRBV5-6 to TRBJ1-5; 8 bases match TRBD1. This CDR3 has 17 residues. V lost 3 bases and J lost 0; bases outside the gene matches: 8. Germline CDR1 is SGHDT and CDR2 is YYEEEE. The CDR3 region is CASSSRTGRDSNQPQHF. The CDR3 DNA sequence: TGTGCCAGCAGCTCAAGGACAGGGCGGGATAGCAATCAGCCCCAGCATTTT. The entire variable domain, with the rest obtained from reference TRBV5-6 and TRBJ1-5, is as follows: DAGVTQSPTHLIKTRGQQVTLRCSPKSGHDTVSWYQQALGQGPQFIFQYYEEEERQRGNFPDRFSGHQFPNYSSELNVNALLLGDSALYLCASSSRTGRDSNQPQHFGDGTRLSIL.

Only a few counts were recorded for this clonotype. J is TRBJ1-2 and V is TRBV7-2; 8 bases map to TRBD1. V lost 5 bases and J lost 7; bases outside the gene matches: 15. Germline assignment: CDR1 SGHTA and CDR2 FQGNSA. CDR3 size: 16 residues. CDR3 in DNA: TGTGCCAGCAGCCGATCGATGGACAGGGCGTTTGGTGGCTACACCTTC. Protein: CASSRSMDRAFGGYTF.

This clonotype has just a few counts. The chain couples TRBV12-3 or TRBV12-4 to TRBJ1-5; a weak D match, TRBD1 (5 bases). The CDR3 covers 14 residues. The ends were cut back, 2 bases at V and 4 bases at J, with 9 bases in the middle. The CDR3 region has the DNA TGTGCCAGCAGTTTAAGGGCAGGGAATCAGCCCCAGCATTTT. It translates to CASSLRAGNQPQHF.